This TCR beta chain comes out of a study of blood T cell repertoires in COVID-19. Study-level information: Spain, Italy and the United States supplied samples that represented acute and convalescent COVID-19. Nucleic acid was either cDNA or gDNA, and it came from T cells, B-cell-depleted T cells, or PBMCs.

V was pared by 4 bases and J by 2 bases, with 7 bases of the junction left unmatched. Germline V gene lookup returns CDR1 SGHTS and CDR2 YDEGEE. This CDR3 region has 16 residues. Under the authors' procedure: Amplification of reference gene primers was used by the study to estimate nucleated cell counts. Sequencing used immunoSEQ multiplex PCR; TCRdb keeps in-frame clones, though not all of them. V, J and clone size are taken as reported in that table, and D and trimming were inferred from the DNA itself. The sample lists approximately 300,000 clones, more than 80% occurring once. The sequenced material came from peripheral blood. The chain has TRBV5-8 and TRBJ2-7; 12 bases map to TRBD2. This clonotype was sampled from a woman between 40 and 55 years old with acute or convalescent COVID-19. The CDR3 DNA reads as TGTGCCAGCAGCGCCACTCCTAGCGGGGGGGCCTACGAGCAGTACGTC. Translating gives CASSATPSGGAYEQYV.